The T cell receptor (beta chain) described here comes from a study of patients and donors after allogeneic stem cell transplantation. CDR1 and CDR2 (germline): DFQATT, SNEGSKA (reference sequence). This CDR3 comprises 14 residues. With V trimmed by 4 bases and J by 5 bases, 6 bases remained unmatched. TCRdb reprocessed the RT-PCR reads via MiXCR and lists one record per CDR3 protein. Of 200,000 to 250,000 distinct CDR3 sequences listed, over 12% are singletons. This clonotype was seen ten or more times. The sample was blood, either unsorted or a sorted T cell fraction (not recorded which). The chain recombines TRBV20-1 with TRBJ2-5, with 11 bases lining up with TRBD2. This TCR came from a human donor who was either an allogeneic HSCT recipient or a stem cell or donor lymphocyte infusion donor (not recorded which). It is not recorded whose cells these are; they may come from a transplant donor. CDR3 DNA: TGCAGTGCTAACCTAGCGGGGGGAGGGGAGACCCAGTACTTC. Translating it yields CSANLAGGGETQYF.